This passage covers 26 T cell receptor beta chains from one sample sequenced in a study of identical twins. TCRdb called the 5' RACE reads again in MiXCR, with one record for every CDR3 protein. Here the sample spans around 1.7 million distinct CDR3 sequences, roughly 35% being singletons. What was sequenced was cord blood. The receptors shown here come from a newborn girl in good health.

This sequence joins TRBV5-1 and TRBJ1-2; 8 nucleotides line up with TRBD1. The CDR3 runs to 15 residues. The V gene's germline CDR1 is SGHRS and CDR2 YFSETQ. The ends lost 0 bases at V and 4 bases at J; junction bases unmatched: 5. As DNA, the CDR3 is TGCGCCAGCAGCTTGGGAGACAGGGGATCCTATGGCTACACCTTC. Its translation: CASSLGDRGSYGYTF. Full variable domain (remainder filled in from reference TRBV5-1 and TRBJ1-2): KAGVTQTPRYLIKTRGQQVTLSCSPISGHRSVSWYQQTPGQGLQFLFEYFSETQRNKGNFPGRFSGRQFSNSRSEMNVSTLELGDSALYLCASSLGDRGSYGYTFGSGTRLTVV.

In regard to this clonotype: This may stem from a read error, because a much larger clone lies one nucleotide away. This chain connects TRBV5-1 to TRBJ2-1; D gene ambiguous. The CDR3 totals 15 residues. Germline CDR1 reads SGHRS; CDR2 reads YFSETQ. The CDR3 region is CTSSLSISSYNEQFF. DNA for the CDR3: TGCACCAGCAGCTTATCGATTAGCTCCTACAATGAGCAGTTCTTC.

This clonotype occurred a few times. The J gene is TRBJ1-6, the V gene TRBV27; 7 nucleotides line up with TRBD1. V dropped 3 bases and J dropped 7; count of bases not matched to a gene: 6. Germline values: CDR1 MNHEY, CDR2 SMNVEV (reference sequence). The CDR3 runs 15 residues. The CDR3 loop is CASSFVGGANSPLHF. CDR3 DNA: TGTGCCAGCAGTTTTGTAGGGGGCGCGAATTCACCCCTCCACTTT.

The V and J genes are TRBV28 and TRBJ2-5; D perhaps matches TRBD1 (6 bases). CDR3 length equals 16 residues. Germline-derived CDR1 and CDR2 are MDHEN and SYDVKM. The germline V and J ends were trimmed by 5 bases and 0 bases, with 16 bases remaining between them. The CDR3 bases are TGTGCCAGCAGTCTTCTAGGACAGAGGGACCAAGAGACCCAGTACTTC. It yields the protein CASSLLGQRDQETQYF.

The J gene is TRBJ2-1, the V gene TRBV4-2; TRBD2 aligns across 10 bases. J was trimmed by 5 bases and V by 4 bases; bases with no gene match: 8. CDR1 and CDR2 (germline): LGHNA, YNFKEQ. This CDR3 region has 16 residues. The CDR3 region has the DNA TGTGCCAGCAGCCTAGCAGGACTAGCGGCTGACAATGAGCAGTTCTTC. It specifies CASSLAGLAADNEQFF.

The chain joins TRBV15 to TRBJ1-6; D may be TRBD1 (5 bases). V was pared by 8 bases and J by 7 bases, with 9 bases between. The CDR3 runs 12 residues. The germline V gene encodes CDR1 LNHNV and CDR2 YYDKDF (reference sequence). The CDR3 spells CATGAENSPLHF. DNA of the CDR3: TGTGCCACCGGGGCAGAGAATTCACCCCTCCACTTT. Combining the CDR3 with reference TRBV15 and TRBJ1-6 gives the whole variable domain DAMVIQNPRYQVTQFGKPVTLSCSQTLNHNVMYWYQQKSSQAPKLLFHYYDKDFNNEADTPDNFQSRRPNTSFCFLDIRSPGLGDTAMYLCATGAENSPLHFGNGTRLTVT.

This clonotype was counted only a few times. The chain uses TRBV20-1 and TRBJ1-1; weak D call: TRBD1 (6 bases). CDR3 length: 15 residues. The V gene's germline CDR1 is DFQATT and CDR2 SNEGSKA (reference sequence). Trimming cost V 6 bases and J 3 bases, with 20 bases left between them. The CDR3 DNA is TGCAGTGCCGTGAGGGGCCAGACAGGTTACACTGAAGCTTTCTTT. Protein: CSAVRGQTGYTEAFF.

V gene TRBV10-2 combines with J gene TRBJ2-7, with 7 bases identical to TRBD1. The CDR3 loop spans 12 amino acids. V gave up 5 bases and J gave up 7 bases; unmatched junction bases: 5. Germline V lookup: CDR1 WSHSY, CDR2 SAAADI. The chain's CDR3 is CASSYRTGEQYF. DNA of the CDR3: TGCGCCAGCAGTTACCGGACAGGAGAGCAGTACTTC.

The rearrangement joins TRBV15 to TRBJ1-1; maybe TRBD1 (6 bases). CDR3 length: 16 amino acids. V lost 5 bases, J lost 1 base, and 17 bases lay in between. From germline, CDR1 is LNHNV and CDR2 YYDKDF (reference sequence). The CDR3 sequence: CATSRSLDSPNTEAFF. DNA for the CDR3: TGTGCCACCAGCCGGTCCCTGGACAGCCCGAACACTGAAGCTTTCTTT.

This sequence joins TRBV20-1 and TRBJ2-2, with a weak D call TRBD1 (5 bases). This CDR3 is 14 amino acids long. Germline loops: CDR1 DFQATT, CDR2 SNEGSKA (reference sequence). Trimming left V 3 bases short and J 1 base short, with 9 bases between. The CDR3 bases are TGCAGTGCTAGGTCAGGGCTGAACACCGGGGAGCTGTTTTTT. Its translation: CSARSGLNTGELFF.

The genes are TRBV30 and TRBJ2-7; D uncertain. The CDR3 contains 11 residues. The germline V gene has CDR1 GTSNPN and CDR2 SVGIG (reference sequence). Deletions cut 0 bases from V and 6 bases from J, with 6 bases between. The DNA for the CDR3 is TGTGCCTGGAGTGTATGGGCCGAGCAGTACTTC. As protein: CAWSVWAEQYF.

The chain combines TRBV3-1 with TRBJ2-7; 9 bases are a match to TRBD2. Germline trimming cut 1 base from V and 7 bases from J; bases unmatched to any gene: 8. This CDR3 spans 15 amino acids. Germline CDR1 reads LGHDT; CDR2 reads YNNKEL (reference sequence). DNA for the CDR3: TGTGCCAGCAGCCAAGGGACTAGCGTGGGCAATGAGCAGTACTTC. Protein product: CASSQGTSVGNEQYF.

This clonotype showed up many times. The V call is TRBV4-1, the J call TRBJ2-3; 11 bases are shared with TRBD2. The germline CDR1 and CDR2 sequences are MGHRA and YSYEKL. The CDR3 covers 17 residues. The junction had 6 bases not matched to a gene; V was cut back by 3 bases and J by 1 base. This chain's CDR3 is CASSQPTSGRRTDTQYF. The CDR3, as DNA: TGCGCCAGCAGCCAGCCTACTAGCGGGAGACGCACAGATACGCAGTATTTT.

This clonotype was counted between two and nine times. J is TRBJ2-5 and V is TRBV11-2; D gene uncertain. Germline CDR1 and CDR2: SGHAT and FQNNGV. The CDR3 runs to 12 residues. Trimming took 4 bases from V and 5 from J, leaving 8 bases between them. This chain's CDR3 is CASSSVLETQYF. Written as DNA, the CDR3 is TGTGCCAGCAGCTCAGTACTGGAGACCCAGTACTTC.

This chain links TRBV2 with TRBJ2-1, with 8 positions matching TRBD1. Trimming took 7 bases from V and 6 from J; bases not matched to a gene: 11. The CDR3 covers 15 residues. The V gene's germline CDR1 is SNHLY and CDR2 FYNNEI. The CDR3 DNA sequence: TGTGCCAGCACGGGTCGCAGGGGGCCCTCCAATGAGCAGTTCTTC. It is translated as CASTGRRGPSNEQFF. Using reference TRBV2 and TRBJ2-1 for the parts outside the CDR3, the full variable domain is EPEVTQTPSHQVTQMGQEVILRCVPISNHLYFYWYRQILGQKVEFLVSFYNNEISEKSEIFDDQFSVERPDGSNFTLKIRSTKLEDSAMYFCASTGRRGPSNEQFFGPGTRLTVL.

This clonotype was seen only a few times. The J gene is TRBJ2-1, the V gene TRBV2, with D possibly being TRBD2 (6 bases). Trimming left V 4 bases short and J 9 bases short, with 19 bases between. This CDR3 spans 15 amino acids. Germline lookup yields CDR1 SNHLY and CDR2 FYNNEI. CDR3 DNA: TGTGCCAGCAGTGTCTGGGGGGAGATTGGTACTGAGCAGTTCTTC. It specifies CASSVWGEIGTEQFF. Looking up the rest from reference TRBV2 and TRBJ2-1 gives the full variable domain: EPEVTQTPSHQVTQMGQEVILRCVPISNHLYFYWYRQILGQKVEFLVSFYNNEISEKSEIFDDQFSVERPDGSNFTLKIRSTKLEDSAMYFCASSVWGEIGTEQFFGPGTRLTVL.

Turning to this clonotype: The junction departs from the called germline gene at one end, perhaps through a read error. The chain couples TRBV28 to TRBJ2-7; D not resolved. The CDR3 consists of 14 residues. Per germline, CDR1 MDHEN and CDR2 SYDVKM. The CDR3 region has the DNA TGTGCCAGCAGTGTATGGGAAAGCTCCTACGAGCAGTACTTC. Encoded protein: CASSVWESSYEQYF.

This chain joins TRBV14 and TRBJ1-2, with 8 bases matching TRBD1. Germline lookup yields CDR1 SGHDN and CDR2 FVKESK. The CDR3 totals 11 residues. The junction had 0 bases not matched to a gene; V was cut back by 8 bases and J by 4 bases. The CDR3 DNA is TGTGCCAGCGACAGGGGCTATGGCTACACCTTC. This encodes CASDRGYGYTF. Filled out from reference TRBV14 and TRBJ1-2, the complete variable domain reads EAGVTQFPSHSVIEKGQTVTLRCDPISGHDNLYWYRRVMGKEIKFLLHFVKESKQDESGMPNNRFLAERTGGTYSTLKVQPAELEDSGVYFCASDRGYGYTFGSGTRLTVV.

The chain recombines TRBV9 with TRBJ2-2; 8 positions agree with TRBD1. CDR1 and CDR2 from the germline V gene are SGDLS and YYNGEE. Trimming took 3 bases from V and 6 from J; bases not matched to a gene: 7. The CDR3 covers 15 residues. CDR3: CASSEQGAAAGELFF. The CDR3 DNA sequence: TGTGCCAGCAGCGAGCAGGGGGCAGCCGCCGGGGAGCTGTTTTTT. Full variable domain (outside the CDR3, taken from reference TRBV9 and TRBJ2-2): DSGVTQTPKHLITATGQRVTLRCSPRSGDLSVYWYQQSLDQGLQFLIQYYNGEERAKGNILERFSAQQFPDLHSELNLSSLELGDSALYFCASSEQGAAAGELFFGEGSRLTVL.

The chain is built from TRBV19 and TRBJ2-5, with TRBD2 identical over 10 bases. The CDR3 sequence is 16 residues long. Trimming at V came to 1 base and at J to 11 bases, leaving 13 bases not matched to a gene. CDR1 LNHDA and CDR2 SQIVND come from the germline V gene (reference sequence). The CDR3 protein is CASSIAGLAALHEQYF. For the CDR3, the DNA is TGTGCCAGTAGTATAGCCGGACTAGCGGCTTTGCATGAGCAGTACTTC.

Worth noting for this clonotype: A junction boundary mismatches the germline segment, possibly from a read error. The chain combines TRBV5-1 with TRBJ2-7, with 10 bases matching TRBD1. This CDR3 spans 14 amino acids. Looked up from germline, CDR1 is SGHRS and CDR2 is YFSETQ. As DNA, the CDR3 is TGTGCCAGCAGCTTAGGACAGGGGGTCGATGAGCAGTACTTC. This codes for CASSLGQGVDEQYF.

The chain recombines TRBV10-3 with TRBJ2-1; D assignment may be TRBD1 or TRBD2 (6 bases each). Germline values: CDR1 ENHRY, CDR2 SYGVKD. Trimming stripped 6 bases from V and 2 bases from J, with 8 bases between. The CDR3 contains 13 residues. The CDR3 DNA reads as TGTGCCATCAGGGGGGGCCCCTACAATGAGCAGTTCTTC. Its translation: CAIRGGPYNEQFF.

A few counts support this clonotype. The rearrangement uses TRBV3-1 and TRBJ1-1; 11 bases are a match to TRBD1. Germline CDR1 reads LGHDT; CDR2 reads YNNKEL (reference sequence). The CDR3 has 16 amino acids. V shed 4 bases and J 2 bases; nucleotides not matched to a gene: 6. The CDR3 reads CASSPDRGLRNTEAFF. CDR3 nucleotide sequence: TGTGCCAGCAGCCCGGACAGGGGGCTAAGAAACACTGAAGCTTTCTTT.

The chain joins TRBV10-3 to TRBJ2-3, with D uncertain. The CDR3 totals 13 residues. V was shortened by 5 bases and J by 3 bases, with 9 bases between the two germline ends. In germline, CDR1 is ENHRY, CDR2 SYGVKD. CDR3 DNA: TGTGCCATCAGTTGGAGAAGGACAGATACGCAGTATTTT. Amino acid sequence: CAISWRRTDTQYF.

As to this clonotype: A much larger clone lies a single base off, so this may be a read error. The V gene is TRBV6-2 or TRBV6-3, the J gene TRBJ2-5, with D unclear. The last part of the DNA fits TRBJ2-7 better; the J call may be wrong. The germline V gene encodes CDR1 MNHEY and CDR2 SVGEGT. This CDR3 region has 12 residues. CDR3: CASSYPAHEQYF. CDR3 nucleotides: TGTGCCAGCAGTTACCCTGCCCACGAGCAGTACTTC.

This clonotype was recorded a few times. The chain recombines TRBV6-1 with TRBJ1-2; D is unresolved. The CDR3 has 14 residues. From germline, CDR1 is MNHNS and CDR2 SASEGT. Trimming stripped 1 base from V and 4 bases from J, with 10 bases between. The chain's CDR3 is CASSEGEAIYGYTF. The DNA for the CDR3 is TGTGCCAGCAGTGAAGGGGAGGCCATCTATGGCTACACCTTC.